The TCR beta chain under discussion was sequenced for a study of shared clonotypes between healthy human individuals. TCRdb keeps only in-frame clones here, not all; method: immunoSEQ multiplex PCR. There are 2.3 million or so clones in the sample; 93% occur only once, and under 0.45% lies in the top ten. The sample taken for sequencing was naive CD4+ T cells from PBMCs. This sample's subset: CD45RA+ positively selected. This clonotype originated in a man in his late teens or twenties in good health. Some clones in this sample may be carry-over from other donors' samples.

The DNA of the CDR3 is TGTGCCAGCAGTTTAACGCAGGGGAGGGGCGGGGAGCTGTTTTTT. Amino acid sequence: CASSLTQGRGGELFF. This sequence joins TRBV28 and TRBJ2-2, with D possibly being TRBD2 (7 bases). The CDR3 extends over 15 amino acids. V dropped 2 bases and J dropped 7 bases, with 14 bases sitting between them. Germline V gene data show CDR1 as MDHEN and CDR2 as SYDVKM.